This TCR beta chain was observed in a study of CD8+ T cells in alopecia areata. The sequencing template was cDNA reverse transcribed from extracted RNA. TCRdb keeps only in-frame clones here, not all; method: immunoSEQ multiplex PCR. The sample lists approximately 82,000 clones; just over 50% were seen once. The V segment lost 0 bases and the J segment 4 bases; nucleotides outside the gene matches: 0. This CDR3 comprises 14 residues. The V gene's germline CDR1 is SGHNT and CDR2 YYREEE (reference sequence). Using a FACSAria, the CD4+ and CD8+ T cells were sorted from the PBMCs. The sequencing input was NKG2D-high CD8+ T cells sorted from blood. This sequence was found in a human donor with alopecia areata. The rearrangement links TRBV5-4 to TRBJ2-3, with 9 positions matching TRBD2. The CDR3 reads CASSLGLAADTQYF. DNA for the CDR3: TGTGCCAGCAGCTTGGGACTAGCGGCAGATACGCAGTATTTT. The variable domain in full, with the rest retrieved from reference TRBV5-4 and TRBJ2-3, is ETGVTQSPTHLIKTRGQQVTLRCSSQSGHNTVSWYQQALGQGPQFIFQYYREEENGRGNFPPRFSGLQFPNYSSELNVNALELDDSALYLCASSLGLAADTQYFGPGTRLTVL.